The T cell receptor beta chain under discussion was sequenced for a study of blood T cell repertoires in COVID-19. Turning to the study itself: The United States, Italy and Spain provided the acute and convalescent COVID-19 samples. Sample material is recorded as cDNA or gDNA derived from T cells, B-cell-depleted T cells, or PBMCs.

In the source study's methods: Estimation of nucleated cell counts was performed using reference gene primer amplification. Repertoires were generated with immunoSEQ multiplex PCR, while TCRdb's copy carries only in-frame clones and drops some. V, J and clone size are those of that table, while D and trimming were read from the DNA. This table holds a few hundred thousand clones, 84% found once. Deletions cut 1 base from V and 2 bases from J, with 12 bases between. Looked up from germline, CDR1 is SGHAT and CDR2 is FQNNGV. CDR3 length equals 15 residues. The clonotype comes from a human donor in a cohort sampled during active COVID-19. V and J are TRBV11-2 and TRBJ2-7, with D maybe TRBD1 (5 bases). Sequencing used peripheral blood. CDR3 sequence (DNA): TGTGCCAGCAGCTTAGGTAGGACAAACACCTACGAGCAGTACTTC. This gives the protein CASSLGRTNTYEQYF. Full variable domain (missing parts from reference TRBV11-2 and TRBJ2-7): EAGVAQSPRYKIIEKRQSVAFWCNPISGHATLYWYQQILGQGPKLLIQFQNNGVVDDSQLPKDRFSAERLKGVDSTLKIQPAKLEDSAVYLCASSLGRTNTYEQYFGPGTRLTVT.